This passage covers 31 T cell receptor beta chains from one sample sequenced in a study of T cell repertoires in cytomegalovirus infection. TCRdb independently ran MiXCR on the reads; one entry per CDR3 protein. The table lists fewer than 350,000 distinct CDR3 sequences, about 17% of them singletons. Input material: PBMCs. Receptors originate from a human donor in good health (CMV status not recorded). Some clones in this sample may be carry-over from other donors' samples.

CDR3 loop: CASSPGIREKLFF. The CDR3 DNA reads TGTGCCAGTAGTCCCGGGATCAGGGAAAAACTGTTTTTT. This chain uses TRBV19 with TRBJ1-4, with D unresolved. CDR3 size: 13 residues. Germline V gene lookup returns CDR1 LNHDA and CDR2 SQIVND (reference sequence). The V and J ends lost 5 bases and 8 bases respectively, with 12 bases between them.

This clonotype was seen more than once but under ten times. The chain uses TRBV11-3 and TRBJ2-2, with a tentative D call TRBD1 (7 bases). CDR1 is SGHNT, CDR2 YENEEA, per germline. Deletions cut 1 base from V and 2 bases from J, with 20 bases between. CDR3 size: 19 residues. CDR3 bases: TGTGCCAGCAGCTTAGTCAGGGGGGCCGGTGGCCCTAACACCGGGGAGCTGTTTTTT. It yields the protein CASSLVRGAGGPNTGELFF.

In its sample, this clonotype was seen a few times. The chain is built from TRBV9 and TRBJ1-6; D unclear. The CDR3 contains 15 residues. Germline lookup yields CDR1 SGDLS and CDR2 YYNGEE. Trimming left V 2 bases short and J 6 bases short, with 12 bases between. CDR3 residues: CASSVGEDSNSPLHF. In nucleotides, the CDR3 is TGTGCCAGCAGCGTTGGGGAAGATAGTAATTCACCCCTCCACTTT. Supplemented by reference TRBV9 and TRBJ1-6, the full variable domain reads DSGVTQTPKHLITATGQRVTLRCSPRSGDLSVYWYQQSLDQGLQFLIQYYNGEERAKGNILERFSAQQFPDLHSELNLSSLELGDSALYFCASSVGEDSNSPLHFGNGTRLTVT.

The chain joins TRBV5-1 to TRBJ1-2; TRBD1 matches at 11 bases. Trimming at V came to 4 bases and at J to 7 bases, leaving 9 bases not matched to a gene. This CDR3 comprises 15 residues. The germline V gene encodes CDR1 SGHRS and CDR2 YFSETQ. The CDR3 nucleotides read TGCGCCAGCAGCCTATGGGACAGGGGGACCTTTGGCTACACCTTC. The encoded protein is CASSLWDRGTFGYTF.

J is TRBJ2-1 and V is TRBV6-6, with 9 nucleotides matching TRBD2. V lost 4 bases and J lost 8; bases outside the gene matches: 12. CDR1 is MNHNY and CDR2 is SVGAGI in the germline V gene (reference sequence). This CDR3 is 16 amino acids long. CDR3 nucleotide sequence: TGTGCCAGCAGTTCCGCCCTAGCGGGGAACACCGATGAGCAGTTCTTC. Translation: CASSSALAGNTDEQFF.

V gene TRBV28 combines with J gene TRBJ2-4, with TRBD2 as a possible D gene (5 bases). Trimming stripped 6 bases from V and 8 bases from J, with 11 bases between. Germline V gene data show CDR1 as MDHEN and CDR2 as SYDVKM. This CDR3 is built from 12 residues. Here the CDR3 reads CASRPERDIQYF. For the CDR3, the DNA is TGTGCCAGCAGACCAGAGAGGGACATTCAGTACTTC.

The chain recombines TRBV20-1 with TRBJ2-1; D might be TRBD1 or TRBD2, each matching 5 bases. Per the germline V gene, CDR1 is DFQATT and CDR2 is SNEGSKA (reference sequence). V lost 1 base and J lost 3, with 10 bases in between. The CDR3 loop spans 14 amino acids. CDR3 nucleotide sequence: TGCAGTGCTAGAGTAACAGGAGGCTACAATGAGCAGTTCTTC. This codes for CSARVTGGYNEQFF.

This clonotype was counted between two and nine times. CDR3 nucleotides: TGCAGTGCTAGACCCGCTGGGGGGCTGTCACCCCTCCACTTT. Amino acid sequence: CSARPAGGLSPLHF. The rearrangement uses TRBV20-1 and TRBJ1-6; tentatively, D is TRBD1 (6 bases). The CDR3 contains 14 residues. Between the trimmed V and J ends, which lost 2 bases and 10 bases, there was a span of 15 bases. Looked up from germline, CDR1 is DFQATT and CDR2 is SNEGSKA (reference sequence).

The chain couples TRBV28 to TRBJ1-5; TRBD1 agrees at 10 bases. Unmatched junction bases numbered 12, after V lost 7 bases and J lost 3 bases. This CDR3 contains 17 residues. Germline CDR1 and CDR2: MDHEN and SYDVKM. This chain's CDR3 is CASTLKTGGSINQPQHF. The DNA for the CDR3 is TGTGCCAGCACCCTAAAGACAGGGGGCTCAATCAATCAGCCCCAGCATTTT.

This clonotype showed up just a few times. V usage is TRBV27 and J usage is TRBJ2-3, with 9 bases that match TRBD2. The germline CDR1 and CDR2 sequences are MNHEY and SMNVEV (reference sequence). The trim removed 6 bases at V and 1 base at J, leaving 17 bases unmatched. There are 19 residues in the CDR3. The CDR3, as DNA: TGTGCCAGCAGGGGGAGACTAGCGGAAATCTACATGGGCACAGATACGCAGTATTTT. Its translation: CASRGRLAEIYMGTDTQYF.

This clonotype was seen only a few times. This chain joins TRBV5-1 and TRBJ2-1; D possibly corresponds to TRBD1 (6 bases). Looked up from germline, CDR1 is SGHRS and CDR2 is YFSETQ. The CDR3 is made up of 12 amino acids. The V end lost 4 bases, the J end lost 5 bases, and 7 bases lay between the germline ends. The DNA for the CDR3 is TGCGCCAGCAGCCGGACAGACAATGAGCAGTTCTTC. Translation: CASSRTDNEQFF. The variable domain in full, completed from reference TRBV5-1 and TRBJ2-1, reads KAGVTQTPRYLIKTRGQQVTLSCSPISGHRSVSWYQQTPGQGLQFLFEYFSETQRNKGNFPGRFSGRQFSNSRSEMNVSTLELGDSALYLCASSRTDNEQFFGPGTRLTVL.

This clonotype was seen a few times. The V and J genes are TRBV28 and TRBJ2-3; maybe TRBD2 (5 bases). V lost 2 bases to trimming and J lost 2 bases, with 8 bases between them. CDR1 and CDR2 from the germline V gene are MDHEN and SYDVKM. The CDR3 sequence is 14 residues long. This CDR3 reads CASSLKLVTDTQYF. Here the CDR3 DNA reads TGTGCCAGCAGTTTAAAACTAGTCACAGATACGCAGTATTTT.

At least ten counts were recorded for this clonotype. J is TRBJ1-2 and V is TRBV12-3 or TRBV12-4, with no clear D. The CDR3 sequence is 12 residues long. Trimming took off 3 bases at V and 8 bases at J, with 10 bases between the two ends. The CDR3 reads CASSFVREGYTF. Here the CDR3 DNA reads TGTGCCAGCAGTTTCGTCCGGGAGGGCTACACCTTC.

Points on this clonotype: An end of the junction does not agree with germline; a read error may underlie this. V and J are TRBV2 and TRBJ1-4; 7 positions match TRBD1. Germline-derived CDR1 and CDR2 are SNHLY and FYNNEI. This CDR3 is 15 amino acids long. The CDR3 here is CASSINRGTNEKPFF. The CDR3 bases are TGTGCCAGCAGTATCAACAGGGGAACTAATGAAAAACCGTTTTTT.

There are a few counts of this clonotype. The chain joins TRBV7-6 to TRBJ1-3, with D perhaps TRBD1 (5 bases). CDR3 length: 19 residues. Germline values: CDR1 SGHVS, CDR2 FNYEAQ. Trimming took off 7 bases at V and 3 bases at J, with 28 bases between the two ends. CDR3 nucleotide sequence: TGTGCCAGCATCACCGAATTGAACCGGGACGAAGGGTTTGGAAACACCATATATTTT. Residues: CASITELNRDEGFGNTIYF.

This clonotype was seen a single time. The V call is TRBV7-6, the J call TRBJ2-5; D gene uncertain. The CDR3 loop spans 14 amino acids. Trimming cost V 0 bases and J 5 bases, with 10 bases left between them. Germline V gene data show CDR1 as SGHVS and CDR2 as FNYEAQ. This CDR3 is CASSLAELEETQYF. The DNA of the CDR3 is TGTGCCAGCAGCTTAGCGGAGCTGGAGGAGACCCAGTACTTC.

This chain joins TRBV5-4 and TRBJ2-7; no clear D. Germline CDR1 is SGHNT and CDR2 is YYREEE (reference sequence). This CDR3 region has 14 residues. V lost 3 bases and J 6 bases, leaving 16 bases between the germline ends. The DNA for the CDR3 is TGTGCCAGCAGCTCCACCCCGGGTAATATCGAGCAGTACTTC. Protein product: CASSSTPGNIEQYF.

The chain carries TRBV25-1 and TRBJ2-5; D tentatively fits TRBD1 or TRBD2 (5 bases each). Trimming cost V 0 bases and J 5 bases, with 16 bases left between them. The CDR3 extends over 16 amino acids. From germline, CDR1 is MGHDK and CDR2 SYGVNS. CDR3 amino acids: CASSEYFGTYEETQYF. The CDR3 DNA sequence: TGTGCCAGCAGTGAATATTTCGGGACCTATGAGGAGACCCAGTACTTC.

The sample holds many counts of this clonotype. J is TRBJ2-7 and V is TRBV7-6; 7 bases match TRBD1. CDR3 length equals 15 residues. Germline CDR1 reads SGHVS; CDR2 reads FNYEAQ. Trimming removed 5 bases from V and 4 bases from J; junction bases left unmatched: 11. In DNA form, the CDR3 reads TGTGCCAGCAGCCCCGCCCGGACAGGTTTTTACGAGCAGTACTTC. Translating it yields CASSPARTGFYEQYF. The full variable domain, with the rest looked up from reference TRBV7-6 and TRBJ2-7, is GAGVSQSPRYKVTKRGQDVALRCDPISGHVSLYWYRQALGQGPEFLTYFNYEAQQDKSGLPNDRFSAERPEGSISTLTIQRTEQRDSAMYRCASSPARTGFYEQYFGPGTRLTVT.

The chain has TRBV4-2 and TRBJ1-4, with D possibly being TRBD1 (5 bases). The CDR3 length is 16 residues. The germline gives CDR1 LGHNA, CDR2 YNFKEQ. The V end lost 6 bases, the J end lost 0 bases, and 14 bases lay between the germline ends. The CDR3 coding sequence is TGTGCCAGCAGTAAGAGGGACGGAGCAACTAATGAAAAACTGTTTTTT. Its protein is CASSKRDGATNEKLFF.

This clonotype was recorded at least ten times. The V gene is TRBV7-2, the J gene TRBJ1-2; TRBD1 might be the D (6 bases). Trimming removed 6 bases at V and 2 bases at J, with 16 bases between. Germline-derived CDR1 and CDR2 are SGHTA and FQGNSA. The CDR3 runs to 15 residues. The CDR3 DNA is TGTGCCAGCAGTCCCGTGGACAGCGCCAACTATGGCTACACCTTC. Amino acids: CASSPVDSANYGYTF.

The CDR3 is CATDSFGTDTQYF. CDR3 coding DNA: TGTGCCACCGATAGCTTCGGCACAGATACGCAGTATTTT. V usage is TRBV25-1 and J usage is TRBJ2-3, with no clear D. V lost 10 bases, J lost 1 base, and 12 bases lay in between. Germline V gene sequence: CDR1 MGHDK, CDR2 SYGVNS. CDR3 length: 13 residues. Full variable domain (outside the CDR3, taken from reference TRBV25-1 and TRBJ2-3): EADIYQTPRYLVIGTGKKITLECSQTMGHDKMYWYQQDPGMELHLIHYSYGVNSTEKGDLSSESTVSRIRTEHFPLTLESARPSHTSQYLCATDSFGTDTQYFGPGTRLTVL.

This clonotype has a handful of counts. V gene TRBV12-3 or TRBV12-4 combines with J gene TRBJ2-7; D possibly corresponds to TRBD2 (6 bases). This CDR3 spans 15 amino acids. V was shortened by 5 bases and J by 2 bases, with 16 bases between the two germline ends. The CDR3 DNA is TGTGCCAGCAGTGTTACACGGAGGGCCGCCTACGAGCAGTACTTC. Protein: CASSVTRRAAYEQYF.

The genes are TRBV4-1 and TRBJ2-5; D gene uncertain. V lost 0 bases and J 9 bases, leaving 23 bases between the germline ends. CDR3 length equals 17 residues. Germline CDR1 reads MGHRA; CDR2 reads YSYEKL. CDR3 bases: TGCGCCAGCAGCCAAGATTACAGCCCGCGCGACCTAAAGGCCCAGTACTTC. Protein: CASSQDYSPRDLKAQYF.

This clonotype was seen many times. The J gene is TRBJ2-6, the V gene TRBV6-6, with D uncertain. The length of the CDR3 is 13 residues. CDR1 and CDR2 (germline): MNHNY, SVGAGI (reference sequence). Trimming left V 0 bases short and J 3 bases short, with 0 bases between. CDR3 protein: CASSYSGANVLTF. The CDR3 nucleotides read TGTGCCAGCAGTTACTCTGGGGCCAACGTCCTGACTTTC.

The V and J genes are TRBV20-1 and TRBJ1-1; TRBD1 might be the D (5 bases). Germline lookup yields CDR1 DFQATT and CDR2 SNEGSKA (reference sequence). There are 14 residues in the CDR3. Trimming shortened V by 5 bases and J by 0 bases, and 13 bases separated the two germline ends. In DNA, the CDR3 is TGCAGTGCTCCAGTGGGGCCCATGAACACTGAAGCTTTCTTT. It codes for CSAPVGPMNTEAFF.

The chain employs TRBV24-1 and TRBJ2-7, with D possibly being TRBD1 (5 bases). Germline V gene data show CDR1 as KGHDR and CDR2 as SFDVKD. V was clipped by 9 bases and J by 2 bases, with 13 bases between them. This CDR3 is built from 13 residues. The CDR3 nucleotides read TGTGCCACCGAAGACAGACAGACCTACGAGCAGTACTTC. Amino acids: CATEDRQTYEQYF.

The chain carries TRBV12-3 or TRBV12-4 and TRBJ2-5; 8 nucleotides agree with TRBD2. The length of the CDR3 is 15 residues. V dropped 6 bases and J dropped 5; count of bases not matched to a gene: 11. The CDR3 coding sequence is TGTGCCAGCAGCCCGGGGGGGGCCGGTTGGGAGACCCAGTACTTC. Translation gives CASSPGGAGWETQYF.

V usage is TRBV20-1 and J usage is TRBJ1-5, with D possibly being TRBD1 (5 bases). Germline V gives CDR1 DFQATT, CDR2 SNEGSKA (reference sequence). This CDR3 is built from 13 residues. The V and J ends lost 6 bases and 2 bases respectively, with 11 bases between them. CDR3 amino acids: CSARDVGNQPQHF. The DNA of the CDR3 is TGCAGTGCCAGGGACGTCGGCAATCAGCCCCAGCATTTT.

This clonotype has a handful of counts. The V gene is TRBV20-1, the J gene TRBJ2-2; 9 nucleotides align to TRBD1. The V segment lost 5 bases and the J segment 5 bases; nucleotides outside the gene matches: 9. The germline V gene has CDR1 DFQATT and CDR2 SNEGSKA (reference sequence). The CDR3 is made up of 15 amino acids. The CDR3 DNA follows: TGCAGTGCTTCAGGACAGGGGCGAGGTACCGGGGAGCTGTTTTTT. Residues: CSASGQGRGTGELFF.

V gene TRBV5-1 combines with J gene TRBJ1-2; 9 bases map to TRBD1. Germline trimming cut 4 bases from V and 8 bases from J; bases unmatched to any gene: 9. This CDR3 is built from 14 residues. CDR1 and CDR2 (germline): SGHRS, YFSETQ. The chain's CDR3 is CASSREDRGEGYTF. The CDR3 coding sequence is TGCGCCAGCAGCAGAGAGGACAGGGGAGAGGGCTACACCTTC.